This T cell receptor beta chain appears in the sequencing data of a study of beta chain features in type 1 diabetes. General study points: Although PCR might favor shorter templates, it would do so equally in patients and controls. Compared with healthy donors, patients appeared to share more similar naive, central memory and regulatory TCRB repertoires. Moderately but significantly shorter TCRB CDR3s were found in Type 1 diabetes patients in all four CD4+ subsets.

The whole isolated RNA underwent reverse transcription, so sequencing captured expressed TCRB transcripts. Profiling relied on immunoSEQ multiplex PCR, and the TCRdb table lists in-frame clones only, not all of them. The data hold about 700,000 clones, with about an eighth observed a single time. CDR1 is LNHDA, CDR2 SQIVND, per germline (reference sequence). The CDR3 loop spans 14 amino acids. The V end lost 5 bases, the J end lost 0 bases, and 10 bases lay between the germline ends. Only a few counts were recorded for this clone. As yet, its antigen is unknown. Heparinised blood was drawn once per donor, averaging about 116 mL. Populations obtained by sorting all exceeded 95% purity.

The V call is TRBV19, the J call TRBJ1-1; D is possibly TRBD1 (6 bases). The sequence derives from a man younger than 30 with type 1 diabetes. Sequences were obtained from naive CD4+ T cells from blood. CDR3 protein: CASSEDRLNTEAFF. CDR3 nucleotides: TGTGCCAGTAGTGAGGACAGACTGAACACTGAAGCTTTCTTT.